This is a list of T cell receptor beta chains from one sample in a study of CD8+ T cells in alopecia areata. The protocol was immunoSEQ multiplex PCR, while the TCRdb copy is restricted to in-frame clones and leaves out a portion. The data hold 150,000 to 200,000 clones, with approximately 61% observed a single time. The source was CD4+ T cells sorted from blood, collected at week 24, from a patient treated with tofacitinib. Receptors were obtained from a human donor with alopecia areata. CDR3s include the opening cysteine and the closing phenylalanine or tryptophan. D genes are given only for firm matches. Only part of the rows carry a size: once, few, many, or a class if the clone is expanded.

J: TRBJ2-7; size: few; V: TRBV7-2; D: TRBD2; CDR3: CASSQAGERAYEQYF; DNA: TGTGCCAGCAGCCAAGCGGGAGAGAGGGCCTACGAGCAGTACTTC
J: TRBJ1-5; size: few; V: TRBV2; D: NA; CDR3: CASSFLWDQPQHF; DNA: TGTGCCAGCTCGTTCCTATGGGATCAGCCCCAGCATTTT
J: TRBJ2-1; size: few; V: TRBV29-1; D: NA; CDR3: CSVVDRQDYNEQFF; DNA: TGCAGCGTTGTCGACCGACAGGACTACAATGAGCAGTTCTTC
J: TRBJ1-5; size: NA; V: TRBV27; D: NA; CDR3: CASSFKGGNQPQHF; DNA: TGTGCCAGCAGTTTCAAAGGGGGCAATCAGCCCCAGCATTTT
J: TRBJ2-2; size: NA; V: TRBV5-6; D: NA; CDR3: CASSLWYTGELFF; DNA: TGTGCCAGCAGCTTATGGTACACCGGGGAGCTGTTTTTT
J: TRBJ1-1; size: NA; V: TRBV29-1; D: NA; CDR3: CSGSFDSEAFF; DNA: TGCAGCGGATCTTTCGACAGTGAGGCTTTCTTT
J: TRBJ2-7; size: NA; V: TRBV6-1; D: TRBD1; CDR3: CASSPNRLQGDRRYF; DNA: TGTGCCAGCAGTCCGAATCGGCTCCAGGGGGACCGCCGGTACTTC
J: TRBJ2-3; size: few; V: TRBV5-4; D: NA; CDR3: CASSPAGQMKDTQYF; DNA: TGTGCCAGCAGCCCAGCGGGACAGATGAAAGATACGCAGTATTTT
J: TRBJ2-7; size: few; V: TRBV7-8; D: TRBD2; CDR3: CASSLRGGGAYEQYF; DNA: TGTGCCAGCAGCTTACGCGGGGGGGGAGCCTACGAGCAGTACTTC
J: TRBJ1-2; size: NA; V: TRBV28; D: NA; CDR3: CASSSPTEQGYTF; DNA: TGTGCCAGCAGTTCTCCGACAGAACAGGGCTACACCTTC